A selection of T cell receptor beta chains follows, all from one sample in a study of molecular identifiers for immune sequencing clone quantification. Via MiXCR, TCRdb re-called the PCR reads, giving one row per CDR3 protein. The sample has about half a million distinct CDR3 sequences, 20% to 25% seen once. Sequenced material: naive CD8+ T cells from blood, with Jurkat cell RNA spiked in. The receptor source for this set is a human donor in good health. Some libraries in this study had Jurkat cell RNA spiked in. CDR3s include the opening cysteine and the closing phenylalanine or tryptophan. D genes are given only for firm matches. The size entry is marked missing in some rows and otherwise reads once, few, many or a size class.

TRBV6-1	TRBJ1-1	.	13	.	CASSEVANTEAFF	TGTGCCAGCAGTGAAGTAGCGAACACTGAAGCTTTCTTT
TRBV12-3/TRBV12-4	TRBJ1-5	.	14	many	CASSEVYSNQPQHF	TGTGCCAGCAGTGAGGTATATAGCAATCAGCCCCAGCATTTT
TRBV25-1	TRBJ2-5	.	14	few	CASSETAQGLTQYF	TGTGCCAGCAGTGAAACGGCCCAGGGTTTGACCCAGTACTTC
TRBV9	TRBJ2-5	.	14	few	CASSAPRGGETQYF	TGTGCCAGCAGCGCCCCCAGGGGCGGGGAGACCCAGTACTTC
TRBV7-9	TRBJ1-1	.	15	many	CASRPPAVSGPEAFF	TGTGCCAGCAGGCCCCCAGCTGTTTCGGGCCCTGAAGCTTTCTTT
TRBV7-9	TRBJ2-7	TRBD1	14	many	CASSHWDRVYEQYF	TGTGCCAGCAGTCACTGGGACAGGGTGTACGAGCAGTACTTC
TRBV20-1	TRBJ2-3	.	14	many	CSAEGAVSTDTQYF	TGCAGTGCGGAGGGGGCGGTGAGCACAGATACGCAGTATTTT
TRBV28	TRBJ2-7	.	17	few	CASSLSVGRDDSYEQYF	TGTGCCAGCAGTTTATCCGTAGGCAGGGACGACTCCTACGAGCAGTACTTC
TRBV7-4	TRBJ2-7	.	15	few	CASSRPTGSSYEQYF	TGTGCCAGCAGCCGCCCGACTGGAAGCTCCTACGAGCAGTACTTC
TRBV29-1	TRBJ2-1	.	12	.	CSTLRRYNEQFF	TGCAGCACCCTCAGAAGGTACAATGAGCAGTTCTTC
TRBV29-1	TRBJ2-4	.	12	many	CSVGGAGDIQYF	TGCAGCGTTGGCGGGGCCGGAGACATTCAGTACTTC
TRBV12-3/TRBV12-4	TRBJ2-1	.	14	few	CASSPDSIYNEQFF	TGTGCCAGCAGCCCAGACTCGATCTACAATGAGCAGTTCTTC
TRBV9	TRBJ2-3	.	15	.	CASSVGFGGGDTQYF	TGTGCCAGCAGCGTAGGTTTTGGAGGGGGAGATACGCAGTATTTT
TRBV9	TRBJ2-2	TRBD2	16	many	CASSGLAGVDTGELFF	TGTGCCAGCAGCGGATTAGCGGGAGTAGACACCGGGGAGCTGTTTTTT
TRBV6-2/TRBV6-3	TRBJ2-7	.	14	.	CASSYWTGNYEQYF	TGTGCCAGCAGTTACTGGACGGGGAACTACGAGCAGTACTTC
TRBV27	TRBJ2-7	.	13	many	CASSMTVTYEQYF	TGTGCCAGCAGTATGACAGTAACCTACGAGCAGTACTTC
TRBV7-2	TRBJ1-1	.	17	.	CASSLGDTPWVGTEAFF	TGTGCCAGCAGCTTAGGGGACACACCTTGGGTAGGGACTGAAGCTTTCTTT
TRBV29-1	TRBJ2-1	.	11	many	CSFGRWHEQFF	TGCAGCTTCGGCCGTTGGCATGAGCAGTTCTTC
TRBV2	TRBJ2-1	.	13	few	CASSDPNSNEQFF	TGTGCCAGCAGTGATCCGAACTCGAATGAGCAGTTCTTC
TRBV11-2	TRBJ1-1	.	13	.	CASSHSMNTEAFF	TGTGCCAGCAGCCACAGCATGAACACTGAAGCTTTCTTT